The 25 T cell receptor beta chains presented below share a single source sample, sequenced in a study of cytomegalovirus exposure and HLA in healthy donors (dated by TCRdb to 2017 to 2019). The protocol used for the library was the immunoSEQ multiplex PCR assay. TCRdb provides this immuneACCESS table in a form limited to in-frame rearrangements. Some clones are lacking; in checked studies, under half of them reflect an unresolved V gene, and why the rest are absent is not known. Across this sample there are 170,000 or so clones, with less than 85% seen only once. About 15% of the sample is held by the ten biggest clonotypes. The specimen sequenced was PBMCs. The source is a man between 18 and 29 years old in good health and CMV-seropositive.

The chain has TRBV6-1 and TRBJ2-3; TRBD1 is a possible D gene (5 bases). The V and J ends lost 11 bases and 2 bases respectively, with 14 bases between them. The CDR3 extends over 13 amino acids. Germline V CDR1 and CDR2: MNHNS, SASEGT. Here the CDR3 DNA reads TGTGCCGGCCGACAGAGTTACACAGATACGCAGTATTTT. Amino acid sequence: CAGRQSYTDTQYF.

This chain joins TRBV29-1 and TRBJ2-7; D is perhaps TRBD2 (5 bases). CDR1 is SQVTM and CDR2 is ANQGSEA in the germline V gene. There are 16 residues in the CDR3. The V end lost 4 bases, the J end lost 1 base, and 20 bases lay between the germline ends. The CDR3 DNA sequence: TGCAGCGTTGTTGGAGGCGAAAACTGGAATTCCTACGAGCAGTACTTC. Translated: CSVVGGENWNSYEQYF.

The rearrangement links TRBV28 to TRBJ2-2; D remains ambiguous. V shed 7 bases and J shed 5 bases, with 11 bases lying between them. Germline values: CDR1 MDHEN, CDR2 SYDVKM. This CDR3 comprises 13 residues. The CDR3 bases are TGTGCCAGCAACTCCGGGTTGACCGGGGAGCTGTTTTTT. It codes for CASNSGLTGELFF.

The V gene is TRBV7-8, the J gene TRBJ2-7, with TRBD1 matching 9 bases. This CDR3 has 14 residues. In germline, CDR1 is SGHVS, CDR2 FQNEAQ. Germline trimming cut 10 bases from V and 7 bases from J; bases unmatched to any gene: 14. CDR3 in DNA: TGTGCCATAGGTAGGACAGGGGATTCAGGGGAGCAGTACTTC. Protein product: CAIGRTGDSGEQYF.

The chain joins TRBV15 to TRBJ1-4, with a possible D match to TRBD1 (5 bases). Germline CDR1 is LNHNV and CDR2 is YYDKDF (reference sequence). The CDR3 has 13 amino acids. V was cut by 5 bases and J by 8 bases, with 12 bases left in between. The CDR3 region is CATSLQENEKLFF. Here the CDR3 DNA reads TGTGCCACCAGCTTACAGGAAAACGAAAAACTGTTTTTT.

The genes are TRBV6-6 and TRBJ1-1, with D perhaps TRBD1 (6 bases). Looked up from germline, CDR1 is MNHNY and CDR2 is SVGAGI (reference sequence). V was trimmed by 6 bases and J by 0 bases, leaving 11 bases between them. The CDR3 is 14 amino acids. The CDR3 loop is CASSSGVMNTEAFF. In DNA form, the CDR3 reads TGTGCCAGCAGCTCAGGGGTTATGAACACTGAAGCTTTCTTT.

This clone was detected only a few times. This chain joins TRBV30 and TRBJ2-1; TRBD2 agrees at 13 bases. This CDR3 has 17 amino acids. Germline trimming cut 7 bases from V and 0 bases from J; bases unmatched to any gene: 9. Germline loops: CDR1 GTSNPN, CDR2 SVGIG (reference sequence). In DNA, the CDR3 is TGTGCCTCCTTGACTAGCGGGAGGTTAAGCTCCTACAATGAGCAGTTCTTC. This codes for CASLTSGRLSSYNEQFF.

This chain links TRBV18 with TRBJ1-1; no definite D call. This CDR3 is built from 15 residues. Germline V CDR1 and CDR2: KGHSH, LQKENI. Trimming removed 3 bases from V and 6 bases from J, with 17 bases in between. The CDR3 nucleotides are TGTGCCAGCTCACCTTCGGAGGGTTTCGTAGCTGAAGCTTTCTTT. Amino acid sequence: CASSPSEGFVAEAFF.

The chain links TRBV5-1 to TRBJ1-2, with D perhaps matching TRBD1 (6 bases). Germline loops: CDR1 SGHRS, CDR2 YFSETQ. V dropped 4 bases and J dropped 1 base, with 14 bases sitting between them. The CDR3 sequence is 15 residues long. CDR3 DNA: TGCGCCAGCAGCGGCACAGGGAAACGTAACTATGGCTACACCTTC. Translating it yields CASSGTGKRNYGYTF.

This rearrangement joins TRBV9 to TRBJ2-5, with 7 bases that match TRBD1. Trimming at V came to 0 bases and at J to 5 bases, leaving 4 bases not matched to a gene. The CDR3 totals 14 residues. Germline CDR1 SGDLS, CDR2 YYNGEE. CDR3 in amino acids: CASSVGGGAETQYF. The CDR3 DNA is TGTGCCAGCAGCGTAGGAGGGGGCGCGGAGACCCAGTACTTC.

Here the CDR3 reads CAISGPRDSPLPYNEQFF. The CDR3 DNA reads TGTGCCATCAGTGGGCCGCGGGACTCCCCCCTTCCCTACAATGAGCAGTTCTTC. V usage is TRBV10-3 and J usage is TRBJ2-1, with D perhaps TRBD2 (6 bases). From germline, CDR1 is ENHRY and CDR2 SYGVKD. Between the trimmed V and J ends, which lost 4 bases and 2 bases, there was a span of 21 bases. This CDR3 region has 18 residues.

J is TRBJ2-7 and V is TRBV4-1, with 8 bases matching TRBD1. Trimming cost V 0 bases and J 0 bases; bases outside gene matches: 4. Per germline, CDR1 MGHRA and CDR2 YSYEKL. CDR3 size: 16 residues. CDR3 sequence (DNA): TGCGCCAGCAGCCAAGAACAGGGGGTGAGCTCCTACGAGCAGTACTTC. This codes for CASSQEQGVSSYEQYF.

The chain joins TRBV28 to TRBJ1-2; the D gene is possibly TRBD1 (6 bases). Trimming took off 4 bases at V and 0 bases at J, with 12 bases between the two ends. Germline V lookup: CDR1 MDHEN, CDR2 SYDVKM. The CDR3 length is 15 residues. The CDR3 region has the DNA TGTGCCAGCAGTTCCACAGGGCCTCCTAACTATGGCTACACCTTC. This translates into CASSSTGPPNYGYTF.

This clone was observed a few times. J is TRBJ2-5 and V is TRBV9; the match to TRBD2 covers 9 bases. The CDR3 runs 18 residues. Germline loops: CDR1 SGDLS, CDR2 YYNGEE. The J segment lost 5 bases and the V segment lost 0 bases, leaving 14 bases of the junction unmatched. The CDR3 sequence: CASSVVGSGGPRGETQYF. The DNA of the CDR3 is TGTGCCAGCAGCGTAGTAGGTAGCGGGGGACCTCGGGGGGAGACCCAGTACTTC.

The rearrangement uses TRBV9 and TRBJ1-5; 8 nucleotides match TRBD1. The ends lost 7 bases at V and 8 bases at J; junction bases unmatched: 14. CDR1 and CDR2 from the germline V gene are SGDLS and YYNGEE. CDR3 length: 15 residues. The CDR3 protein is CASGRTGKYGEPQHF. CDR3 DNA: TGTGCCAGCGGACGGACAGGGAAGTATGGAGAGCCCCAGCATTTT.

In this sample, this clone turned up many times. The chain joins TRBV23-1 to TRBJ2-7, with TRBD2 matching 9 bases. TRBV23-1 counts as an open reading frame of uncertain function. The trim removed 5 bases at V and 6 bases at J, leaving 14 bases unmatched. The CDR3 runs 16 residues. CDR3 sequence (DNA): TGCGCCAGCAGTTCTCGAGGCCTAGCGGGGTTTCGCGAGCAGTACTTC. This encodes CASSSRGLAGFREQYF.

The chain recombines TRBV7-8 with TRBJ2-1; D might be TRBD2 (5 bases). CDR1 is SGHVS, CDR2 FQNEAQ, per germline. The V gene lost 5 bases and the J gene lost 7 bases, with 18 bases spanning the gap. The length of the CDR3 is 15 residues. CDR3 region: CASSVRGQLRNEQFF. CDR3 nucleotide sequence: TGTGCCAGCAGCGTCCGGGGTCAGCTAAGGAATGAGCAGTTCTTC.

The rearrangement links TRBV27 to TRBJ1-6; 8 nucleotides agree with TRBD1. V lost 5 bases, J lost 8 bases, and 2 bases stayed unmatched. This CDR3 comprises 13 residues. Germline lookup yields CDR1 MNHEY and CDR2 SMNVEV (reference sequence). The CDR3 spells CASSATGDSPLHF. Written as DNA, the CDR3 is TGTGCCAGCAGTGCGACAGGGGATTCACCCCTCCACTTT.

The chain recombines TRBV14 with TRBJ2-7; a weak D match, TRBD2 (6 bases). Trimming pared 8 bases from V and 4 bases from J, leaving 15 bases between. CDR1 and CDR2 from the germline V gene are SGHDN and FVKESK. This CDR3 spans 13 amino acids. CDR3 loop: CASQQVGGYEQYF. CDR3 bases: TGTGCCAGCCAGCAAGTGGGAGGTTACGAGCAGTACTTC. The complete variable domain, with remaining parts taken from reference TRBV14 and TRBJ2-7, reads EAGVTQFPSHSVIEKGQTVTLRCDPISGHDNLYWYRRVMGKEIKFLLHFVKESKQDESGMPNNRFLAERTGGTYSTLKVQPAELEDSGVYFCASQQVGGYEQYFGPGTRLTVT.

The chain uses TRBV27 and TRBJ1-1; no definite D call. The CDR3 is 13 amino acids. Germline CDR1 MNHEY, CDR2 SMNVEV (reference sequence). Trimming removed 5 bases from V and 2 bases from J, with 9 bases in between. CDR3 loop: CASSPTANTEAFF. In nucleotides, the CDR3 is TGTGCCAGCAGTCCAACAGCTAACACTGAAGCTTTCTTT.

The rearrangement joins TRBV6-1 to TRBJ2-7; 8 bases match TRBD1. V lost 4 bases, J lost 5 bases, and 10 bases stayed unmatched. Germline loops: CDR1 MNHNS, CDR2 SASEGT. This CDR3 has 15 amino acids. The CDR3 here is CASSATRQGSHEQYF. In nucleotides, the CDR3 is TGTGCCAGCAGTGCTACTAGACAGGGGTCCCACGAGCAGTACTTC.

This chain connects TRBV6-1 to TRBJ2-1; 10 positions agree with TRBD2. Germline CDR1 is MNHNS and CDR2 is SASEGT. The CDR3 sequence is 16 residues long. V lost 3 bases to trimming and J lost 5 bases; unmatched junction nucleotides: 7. Here the CDR3 reads CASSDLAGGTHNEQFF. The CDR3 coding sequence is TGTGCCAGCAGTGATTTAGCGGGAGGTACCCACAATGAGCAGTTCTTC.

This sequence joins TRBV5-6 and TRBJ1-1; D is undetermined. The CDR3 loop spans 12 amino acids. Per the germline V gene, CDR1 is SGHDT and CDR2 is YYEEEE. Trimming pared 4 bases from V and 8 bases from J, leaving 12 bases between. The CDR3: CASSRRITEAFF. The CDR3 nucleotides read TGTGCCAGCAGCCGGAGGATTACAGAAGCTTTCTTT.

This chain uses TRBV6-1 with TRBJ1-5, with 7 bases aligning to TRBD1. This CDR3 has 13 amino acids. The V gene end was trimmed by 2 bases and the J gene end by 7 bases; junction bases not matched to a gene: 2. CDR1 is MNHNS, CDR2 SASEGT, per germline. The DNA of the CDR3 is TGTGCCAGCAGTGAAAACAGGGGACAGCCCCAGCATTTT. Translation: CASSENRGQPQHF.

V and J are TRBV2 and TRBJ2-5; 7 bases map to TRBD2. The CDR3 extends over 13 amino acids. V lost 4 bases, J lost 5 bases, and 4 bases stayed unmatched. Germline V gene lookup returns CDR1 SNHLY and CDR2 FYNNEI. CDR3 in amino acids: CASSALRGETQYF. CDR3 sequence (DNA): TGTGCCAGCAGTGCCCTGCGGGGGGAGACCCAGTACTTC.